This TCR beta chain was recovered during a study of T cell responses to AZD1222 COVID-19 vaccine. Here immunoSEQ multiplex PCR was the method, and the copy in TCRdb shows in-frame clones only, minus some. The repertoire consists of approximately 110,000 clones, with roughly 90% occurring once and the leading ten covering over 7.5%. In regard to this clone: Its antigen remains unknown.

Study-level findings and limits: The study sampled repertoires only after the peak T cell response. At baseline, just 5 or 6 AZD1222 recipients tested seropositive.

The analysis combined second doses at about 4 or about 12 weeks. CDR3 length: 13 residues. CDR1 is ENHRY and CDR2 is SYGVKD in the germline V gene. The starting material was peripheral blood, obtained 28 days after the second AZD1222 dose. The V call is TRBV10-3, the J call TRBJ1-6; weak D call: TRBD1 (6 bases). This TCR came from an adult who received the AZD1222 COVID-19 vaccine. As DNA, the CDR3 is TGTGCTAATTCCGGACAGCAAGGGTCACCCCTCCACTTT. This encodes CANSGQQGSPLHF.